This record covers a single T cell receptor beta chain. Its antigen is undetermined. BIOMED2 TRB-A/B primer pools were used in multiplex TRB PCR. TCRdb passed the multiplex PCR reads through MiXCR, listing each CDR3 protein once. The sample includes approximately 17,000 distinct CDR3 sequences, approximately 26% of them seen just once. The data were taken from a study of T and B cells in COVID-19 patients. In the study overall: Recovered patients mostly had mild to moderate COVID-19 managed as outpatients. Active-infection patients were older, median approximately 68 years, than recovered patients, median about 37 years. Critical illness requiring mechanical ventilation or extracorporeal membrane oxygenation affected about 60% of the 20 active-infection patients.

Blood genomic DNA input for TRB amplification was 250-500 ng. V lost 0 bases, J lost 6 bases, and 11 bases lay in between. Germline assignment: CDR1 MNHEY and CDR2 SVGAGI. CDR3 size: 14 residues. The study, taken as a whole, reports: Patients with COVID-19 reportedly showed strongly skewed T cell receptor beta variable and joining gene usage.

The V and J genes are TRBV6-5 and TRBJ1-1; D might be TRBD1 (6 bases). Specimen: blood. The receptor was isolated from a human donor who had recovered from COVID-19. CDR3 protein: CASSYSGGHPEAFF. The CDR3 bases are TGTGCCAGCAGTTACTCCGGGGGGCACCCTGAAGCTTTCTTT.